This T cell receptor (beta chain) was sequenced during a study of CD8 T cells in Susac syndrome. Trimming took off 1 base at V and 7 bases at J, with 11 bases between the two ends. The CDR3 extends over 14 amino acids. CDR1 is MNHEY, CDR2 SMNVEV, per germline (reference sequence). RNA, at about 0.45 to 1 ug, was reverse transcribed with random hexamers. TCRdb reprocessed the immunoSEQ multiplex PCR reads with MiXCR, giving one entry per CDR3 protein. The top ten hold roughly 0.55% of the sample, which has about 66,000 distinct CDR3 sequences, about 94% seen once. Sequencing input: CD8+ T cells from PBMCs. The receptor was derived from a human donor with multiple sclerosis. This chain links TRBV27 with TRBJ1-5, with D unresolved. CDR3 bases: TGTGCCAGCAGTTTATATGGGAGTGAACAGCCCCAGCATTTT. Translating gives CASSLYGSEQPQHF.